The clone carrying this T cell receptor beta chain came up many times. Its antigen is currently unknown. Amplified material comprised TCR beta CDR3 regions derived from RNA transcripts. Following a first-round RT-PCR that used HTBI primers, a second-round multiplex PCR was carried out. One entry per CDR3 protein results from TCRdb running MiXCR on the multiplex PCR reads. The sample records 500,000 to 700,000 distinct CDR3 sequences, over 20% being singletons. This sample was taken from a study of Graves' ophthalmopathy and Graves' hyperthyroidism. Overall study results and limits: Most expanded thyroid clonotypes above 0.001 frequency also appeared in blood.

CDR1 is LNHNV, CDR2 YYDKDF, per germline (reference sequence). This CDR3 has 15 residues. V was clipped by 6 bases and J by 3 bases, with 18 bases between them. Over 18 months of follow-up, stable hyperthyroidism required that no ophthalmopathy appear. Other autoimmune diseases, uncontrolled infections, pregnancy or lactation excluded patients from enrollment. PBMCs were isolated by Ficoll-Paque density gradient centrifugation, using roughly 11 ml of fresh peripheral blood as the starting material. This chain links TRBV15 with TRBJ2-7; maybe TRBD2 (6 bases). What was sequenced was peripheral blood. The sequence came from a woman under 30 with stable Graves' hyperthyroidism. Some clones in this sample may be carry-over from other donors' samples. The CDR3 spells CATRFSGGRLYEQYF. The CDR3 DNA reads as TGTGCCACCAGGTTTTCTGGAGGGAGGCTCTACGAGCAGTACTTC.